The 29 T cell receptor beta chains below all came from one sample that was sequenced in a study of cytomegalovirus exposure and HLA in healthy donors. Primers included in the PCR were 60 Vbeta and 13 Jbeta primers. Sequencing was performed with immunoSEQ multiplex PCR; in TCRdb, only in-frame clones are kept and a portion is missing. Here the sample spans around 35,000 clones, 74% being singletons. Sequencing was carried out using PBMCs. All receptors derive from a man aged 25-45 years in good health and CMV-seronegative.

The gene calls are TRBV7-3 and TRBJ2-1, with D maybe TRBD2 (6 bases). The germline V and J ends were trimmed by 2 bases and 2 bases, with 28 bases remaining between them. This CDR3 contains 21 residues. Germline CDR1 SGHTA, CDR2 FQGTGA. CDR3 region: CASSLERRGISSTRPYNEQFF. CDR3 nucleotides: TGTGCCAGCAGCTTAGAGCGCCGAGGGATCTCCTCGACTAGACCCTACAATGAGCAGTTCTTC.

Concerning this clone: The identical CDR3 is also encoded by other nucleotide sequences in the sample. V and J are TRBV5-1 and TRBJ2-3; 10 nucleotides agree with TRBD2. The CDR3 sequence is 16 residues long. Germline-derived CDR1 and CDR2 are SGHRS and YFSETQ. Trimming cost V 2 bases and J 8 bases; bases outside gene matches: 11. The CDR3 here is CASSFRTSGALGTQYF. The DNA for the CDR3 is TGCGCCAGCAGCTTCAGAACTAGCGGGGCATTGGGTACGCAGTATTTT.

The chain has TRBV11-1 and TRBJ2-1; 10 positions agree with TRBD2. Germline CDR1 and CDR2: SGHAT and FQDESV (reference sequence). The J segment lost 1 base and the V segment lost 1 base, leaving 1 base of the junction unmatched. This CDR3 is built from 16 residues. The CDR3 sequence is CASSLGLAGSYNEQFF. The CDR3, as DNA: TGTGCCAGCAGCTTAGGACTAGCGGGTTCCTACAATGAGCAGTTCTTC.

This clone was found once. J is TRBJ2-5 and V is TRBV7-6; unclear D gene. Germline V gives CDR1 SGHVS, CDR2 FNYEAQ. The CDR3 has 13 amino acids. V was trimmed by 6 bases and J by 5 bases, leaving 13 bases between them. CDR3 amino acids: CASSRSNVETQYF. The CDR3 nucleotides are TGTGCCAGCAGTAGATCAAACGTTGAGACCCAGTACTTC.

The chain uses TRBV19 and TRBJ1-5; 8 bases are a match to TRBD1. This CDR3 has 14 residues. The V and J ends lost 4 bases and 4 bases, in that order; junction bases with no gene match: 3. Germline CDR1 reads LNHDA; CDR2 reads SQIVND (reference sequence). CDR3 protein: CASSRRTGNQPQHF. The CDR3 nucleotides read TGTGCCAGTAGTAGGAGGACAGGGAATCAGCCCCAGCATTTT.

CDR3 sequence: CASKTGVLQETQYF. CDR3 nucleotide sequence: TGTGCCAGCAAAACGGGAGTCCTACAAGAGACCCAGTACTTC. The chain carries TRBV6-1 and TRBJ2-5, with D possibly TRBD2 on 6 matching bases. V was trimmed by 7 bases and J by 2 bases, leaving 14 bases between them. Germline lookup yields CDR1 MNHNS and CDR2 SASEGT. The CDR3 covers 14 residues.

This clone showed up just once. In nucleotides, the CDR3 is TGTGCCAGCAGCTTAGTTAGCTCAGGGATGGGAGGCTACACCTTC. This encodes CASSLVSSGMGGYTF. This chain connects TRBV7-6 to TRBJ1-2, with a tentative D call TRBD1 (5 bases). The ends were cut back, 1 base at V and 8 bases at J, with 17 bases in the middle. CDR3 size: 15 residues. The germline V gene encodes CDR1 SGHVS and CDR2 FNYEAQ.

The chain employs TRBV28 and TRBJ1-5; weak D call: TRBD1 (6 bases). V was cut by 4 bases and J by 4 bases, with 14 bases left in between. The CDR3 spans 15 residues. The V gene's germline CDR1 is MDHEN and CDR2 SYDVKM. In DNA form, the CDR3 reads TGTGCCAGCAGTTGGGATCGGACAGCTAATCAGCCCCAGCATTTT. It encodes CASSWDRTANQPQHF.

The genes are TRBV28 and TRBJ2-7; D gene uncertain. Germline CDR1 MDHEN, CDR2 SYDVKM. The CDR3 has 14 residues. V was clipped by 6 bases and J by 0 bases, with 12 bases between them. The CDR3 loop is CASSESGVSYEQYF. CDR3 DNA sequence: TGTGCCAGCAGCGAATCGGGTGTCTCCTACGAGCAGTACTTC.

This rearrangement joins TRBV23-1 to TRBJ2-1; the D is unclear. TRBV23-1 is filed as an ORF, its function uncertain. V shed 4 bases and J shed 0 bases, with 4 bases lying between them. This CDR3 is built from 13 residues. Here the CDR3 DNA reads TGCGCCAGCAGTCGAGCCTCCTACAATGAGCAGTTCTTC. It codes for CASSRASYNEQFF.

This clone was detected many times. The chain has TRBV19 and TRBJ1-1, with D maybe TRBD1 (6 bases). CDR3 size: 14 residues. V gave up 10 bases and J gave up 6 bases, with 21 bases separating them. Germline values: CDR1 LNHDA, CDR2 SQIVND (reference sequence). CDR3 region: CATARTVGFPEAFF. For the CDR3, the DNA is TGTGCCACCGCGAGGACAGTTGGATTCCCTGAAGCTTTCTTT.

This clone occurred a few times. The CDR3 sequence: CASRSVSSYNEQFF. In DNA form, the CDR3 reads TGTGCCAGCAGGAGCGTGAGCTCCTACAATGAGCAGTTCTTC. This rearrangement joins TRBV6-5 to TRBJ2-1, with D unresolved. CDR3 length: 14 residues. CDR1 and CDR2 (germline): MNHEY, SVGAGI. V was pared by 6 bases and J by 0 bases, with 9 bases between.

V gene TRBV9 combines with J gene TRBJ2-2; a possible D gene is TRBD2 (6 bases). This CDR3 region has 16 residues. The germline CDR1 and CDR2 sequences are SGDLS and YYNGEE. V was shortened by 4 bases and J by 1 base, with 14 bases between the two germline ends. Here the CDR3 DNA reads TGTGCCAGCAGCCCCGAGGCTAGCGTGAACACCGGGGAGCTGTTTTTT. Protein sequence: CASSPEASVNTGELFF.

The V call is TRBV10-2, the J call TRBJ1-2, with 7 bases lining up with TRBD1. The V and J ends lost 5 bases and 5 bases, in that order; junction bases with no gene match: 8. This CDR3 contains 14 residues. Germline-derived CDR1 and CDR2 are WSHSY and SAAADI. The CDR3 is CASSTTDRAYGYTF. CDR3 DNA sequence: TGCGCCAGCAGTACCACAGACAGGGCGTATGGCTACACCTTC.

The rearrangement uses TRBV29-1 and TRBJ2-7; 10 nucleotides agree with TRBD2. V lost 6 bases to trimming and J lost 5 bases; unmatched junction nucleotides: 10. The CDR3 runs 14 residues. CDR1 is SQVTM, CDR2 ANQGSEA, per germline. The CDR3 sequence: CSVGLAAPGDEQYF. CDR3 bases: TGCAGCGTAGGACTAGCGGCCCCTGGGGACGAGCAGTACTTC.

Points on this clone: It is unclear where the CDR3 begins or ends on the DNA, so no DNA is shown, and the CDR3 is as TCRdb lists it. V usage is TRBV15 and J usage is TRBJ2-7; the DNA was not used to check the table's D call, TRBD2. The CDR3 extends over 17 residues, inclusive of both ends. Germline CDR1 is LNHNV and CDR2 is YYDKDF (reference sequence). The CDR3 here is CAISSPITRDYSCEQYF.

The chain uses TRBV29-1 and TRBJ2-1; a possible D gene is TRBD2 (6 bases). The length of the CDR3 is 12 residues. V lost 3 bases, J lost 9 bases, and 12 bases lay in between. CDR1 is SQVTM and CDR2 is ANQGSEA in the germline V gene. The CDR3 spells CSVDETSSEQFF. As DNA, the CDR3 is TGCAGCGTTGATGAAACTAGCAGTGAGCAGTTCTTC.

The chain uses TRBV28 and TRBJ2-5, with D hard to call. From germline, CDR1 is MDHEN and CDR2 SYDVKM. CDR3 length: 14 residues. V was trimmed by 5 bases and J by 1 base, leaving 11 bases between them. This CDR3 is CASSSGQAQETQYF. CDR3 coding DNA: TGTGCCAGCAGTAGTGGGCAGGCCCAAGAGACCCAGTACTTC. The full variable domain, rest sourced from reference TRBV28 and TRBJ2-5, is DVKVTQSSRYLVKRTGEKVFLECVQDMDHENMFWYRQDPGLGLRLIYFSYDVKMKEKGDIPEGYSVSREKKERFSLILESASTNQTSMYLCASSSGQAQETQYFGPGTRLLVL.

This sequence joins TRBV28 and TRBJ2-7, with TRBD2 as a possible D gene (6 bases). CDR3 length: 12 amino acids. CDR1 and CDR2 from the germline V gene are MDHEN and SYDVKM. V shed 5 bases and J shed 6 bases, with 11 bases lying between them. The CDR3 DNA is TGTGCCAGCAGTGCGGGACTTCCCGAGCAGTACTTC. Its translation is CASSAGLPEQYF.

The V call is TRBV18, the J call TRBJ2-3, with a possible D match to TRBD2 (5 bases). CDR3 length: 16 residues. Looked up from germline, CDR1 is KGHSH and CDR2 is LQKENI. Deletions cut 4 bases from V and 0 bases from J, with 14 bases between. The CDR3 DNA is TGTGCCAGCTCACAGGGTGCGTCGGGGAGCACAGATACGCAGTATTTT. Amino acid sequence: CASSQGASGSTDTQYF. Full variable domain (missing parts from reference TRBV18 and TRBJ2-3): NAGVMQNPRHLVRRRGQEARLRCSPMKGHSHVYWYRQLPEEGLKFMVYLQKENIIDESGMPKERFSAEFPKEGPSILRIQQVVRGDSAAYFCASSQGASGSTDTQYFGPGTRLTVL.

The V and J genes are TRBV6-1 and TRBJ1-5; 9 bases agree with TRBD1. V lost 2 bases and J lost 0; bases outside the gene matches: 5. The CDR3 totals 17 residues. Germline CDR1 and CDR2: MNHNS and SASEGT. CDR3 nucleotides: TGTGCCAGCAGTGAACGGGACAGGGAATTTAGCAATCAGCCCCAGCATTTT. This translates into CASSERDREFSNQPQHF.

V and J are TRBV7-9 and TRBJ2-7; 8 nucleotides align to TRBD1. V lost 6 bases, J lost 0 bases, and 4 bases stayed unmatched. Germline assignment: CDR1 SEHNR and CDR2 FQNEAQ (reference sequence). CDR3 length: 14 residues. CDR3 region: CASRSTGDSYEQYF. The CDR3 DNA reads TGTGCCAGCAGATCGACAGGGGACTCCTACGAGCAGTACTTC.

This chain joins TRBV6-4 and TRBJ1-2; 7 nucleotides align to TRBD1. This CDR3 has 13 amino acids. Germline V gene sequence: CDR1 MRHNA, CDR2 SNTAGT. Trimming took 6 bases from V and 8 from J; bases not matched to a gene: 9. The DNA for the CDR3 is TGTGCCAGCAGCCGGGACAGCTTGGGGGGCTACACCTTC. Translation gives CASSRDSLGGYTF.

This clone was detected once. The chain links TRBV11-1 to TRBJ1-2, with a possible D match to TRBD1 (6 bases). V was clipped by 2 bases and J by 2 bases, with 12 bases between them. This CDR3 is 15 amino acids long. Germline V gene sequence: CDR1 SGHAT, CDR2 FQDESV (reference sequence). CDR3 sequence: CASSLHTGSNYGYTF. CDR3 bases: TGTGCCAGCAGCTTACATACAGGGTCGAACTATGGCTACACCTTC.

This clone was counted a few times. V gene TRBV5-4 combines with J gene TRBJ2-5; D is ambiguous. The germline V gene has CDR1 SGHNT and CDR2 YYREEE (reference sequence). This CDR3 is 15 amino acids long. The V and J ends lost 2 bases and 4 bases respectively, with 15 bases between them. The CDR3 DNA is TGTGCCAGCAGCTTTAAGGATAGCTCGGGAGAGACCCAGTACTTC. The encoded protein is CASSFKDSSGETQYF.

The table lists this clone with a few counts. The rearrangement links TRBV30 to TRBJ1-3; 8 bases align to TRBD1. The CDR3 has 15 residues. The ends lost 4 bases at V and 0 bases at J; junction bases unmatched: 5. The V gene's germline CDR1 is GTSNPN and CDR2 SVGIG (reference sequence). The CDR3 loop is CAWIRDRGSGNTIYF. The CDR3 nucleotides read TGTGCCTGGATTCGAGACAGGGGCTCTGGAAACACCATATATTTT.

J is TRBJ2-2 and V is TRBV15; D is possibly TRBD1 (5 bases). The CDR3 is 15 amino acids. Per the germline V gene, CDR1 is LNHNV and CDR2 is YYDKDF (reference sequence). V lost 5 bases and J 4 bases, leaving 14 bases between the germline ends. The CDR3 DNA reads as TGTGCCACCAGCTATGGGGCGGTAATCACCGGGGAGCTGTTTTTT. This encodes CATSYGAVITGELFF.

CDR3 in DNA: TGTGCCAGCTCACCACAACTAGCGGGAGGGGCAGGCACAGATACGCAGTATTTT. This encodes CASSPQLAGGAGTDTQYF. The V gene is TRBV18, the J gene TRBJ2-3; the match to TRBD2 covers 13 bases. Unmatched junction bases numbered 5, after V lost 1 base and J lost 1 base. This CDR3 comprises 18 residues. CDR1 and CDR2 (germline): KGHSH, LQKENI.

V and J are TRBV10-1 and TRBJ2-2, with D possibly TRBD2 on 6 matching bases. Trimming pared 0 bases from V and 2 bases from J, leaving 10 bases between. This CDR3 spans 16 amino acids. Germline V CDR1 and CDR2: WNHNN, SYGVQD (reference sequence). CDR3 in DNA: TGCGCCAGCAGTGAGTCGTACGGACTAAACACCGGGGAGCTGTTTTTT. Protein: CASSESYGLNTGELFF.